This T cell receptor beta chain was recorded in a study of blood T cell repertoires in COVID-19. Study in general: Sites across the United States, Italy and Spain contributed samples from acute and convalescent COVID-19.

One Seattle source followed patients from active infection through their disease course. This CDR3 has 14 amino acids. CDR1 and CDR2 from the germline V gene are LNHDA and SQIVND (reference sequence). Trimming took 5 bases from V and 3 from J; bases not matched to a gene: 4. Method: immunoSEQ multiplex PCR; TCRdb's copy keeps in-frame clones and lacks some. The sample shows about 170,000 clones, 84% of them seen only once. The chain uses TRBV19 and TRBJ2-7, with 10 nucleotides matching TRBD2. The sample taken for sequencing was peripheral blood. The sequence was collected from a woman aged 80 or over with COVID-19, enrolled during active disease. The CDR3 nucleotides read TGTGCCAGTAGTGTACTAGCGGGATACTACGAGCAGTACTTC. Translated: CASSVLAGYYEQYF.